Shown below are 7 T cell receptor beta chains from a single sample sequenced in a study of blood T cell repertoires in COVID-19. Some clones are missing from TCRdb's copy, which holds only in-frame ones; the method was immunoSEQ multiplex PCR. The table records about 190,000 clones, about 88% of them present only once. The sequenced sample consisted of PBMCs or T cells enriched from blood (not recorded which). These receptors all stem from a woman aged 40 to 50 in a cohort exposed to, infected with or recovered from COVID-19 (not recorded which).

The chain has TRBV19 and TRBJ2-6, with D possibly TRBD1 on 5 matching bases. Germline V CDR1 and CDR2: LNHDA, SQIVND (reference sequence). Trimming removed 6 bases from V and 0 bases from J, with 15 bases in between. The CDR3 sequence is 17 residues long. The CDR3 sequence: CASSEGHRVSGANVLTF. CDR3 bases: TGTGCCAGTAGCGAAGGACACCGAGTCTCTGGGGCCAACGTCCTGACTTTC.

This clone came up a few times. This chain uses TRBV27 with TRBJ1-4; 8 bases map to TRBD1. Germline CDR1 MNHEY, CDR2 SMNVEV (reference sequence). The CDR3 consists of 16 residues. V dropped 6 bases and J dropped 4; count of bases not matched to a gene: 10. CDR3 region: CASSRTGNVVNEKLFF. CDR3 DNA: TGTGCCAGCAGCCGGACAGGGAACGTTGTTAATGAAAAACTGTTTTTT.

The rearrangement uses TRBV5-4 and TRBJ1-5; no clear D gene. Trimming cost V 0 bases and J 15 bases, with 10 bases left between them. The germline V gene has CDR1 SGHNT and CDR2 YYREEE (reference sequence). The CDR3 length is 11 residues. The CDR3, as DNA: TGTGCCAGCAGCTTGGAAGCCGTTTGGCATTTT. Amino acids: CASSLEAVWHF.

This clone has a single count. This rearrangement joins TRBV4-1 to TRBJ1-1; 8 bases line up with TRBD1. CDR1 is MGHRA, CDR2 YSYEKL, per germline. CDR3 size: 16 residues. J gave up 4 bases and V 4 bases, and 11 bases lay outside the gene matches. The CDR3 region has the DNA TGCGCCAGCAGCCTTAACGGACAGGGCGCGACCACTGAAGCTTTCTTT. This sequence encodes CASSLNGQGATTEAFF.

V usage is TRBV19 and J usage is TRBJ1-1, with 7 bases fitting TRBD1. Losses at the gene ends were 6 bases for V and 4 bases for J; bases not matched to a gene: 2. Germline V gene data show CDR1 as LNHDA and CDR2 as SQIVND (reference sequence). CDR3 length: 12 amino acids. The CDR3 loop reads CASRQGTTEAFF. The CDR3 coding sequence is TGTGCCAGTAGACAGGGGACCACTGAAGCTTTCTTT.

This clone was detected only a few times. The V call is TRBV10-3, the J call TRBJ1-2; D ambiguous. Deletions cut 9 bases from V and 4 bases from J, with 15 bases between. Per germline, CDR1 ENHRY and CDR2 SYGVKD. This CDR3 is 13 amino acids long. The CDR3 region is CAMRLARGYGYTF. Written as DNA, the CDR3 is TGTGCCATGAGGCTAGCTCGAGGCTATGGCTACACCTTC.

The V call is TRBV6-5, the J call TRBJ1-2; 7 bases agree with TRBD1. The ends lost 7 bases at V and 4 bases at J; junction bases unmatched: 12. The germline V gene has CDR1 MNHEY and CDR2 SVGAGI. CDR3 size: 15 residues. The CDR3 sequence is CASNGPRDSPYGYTF. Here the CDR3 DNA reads TGTGCCAGCAACGGGCCCCGGGACAGTCCCTATGGCTACACCTTC.